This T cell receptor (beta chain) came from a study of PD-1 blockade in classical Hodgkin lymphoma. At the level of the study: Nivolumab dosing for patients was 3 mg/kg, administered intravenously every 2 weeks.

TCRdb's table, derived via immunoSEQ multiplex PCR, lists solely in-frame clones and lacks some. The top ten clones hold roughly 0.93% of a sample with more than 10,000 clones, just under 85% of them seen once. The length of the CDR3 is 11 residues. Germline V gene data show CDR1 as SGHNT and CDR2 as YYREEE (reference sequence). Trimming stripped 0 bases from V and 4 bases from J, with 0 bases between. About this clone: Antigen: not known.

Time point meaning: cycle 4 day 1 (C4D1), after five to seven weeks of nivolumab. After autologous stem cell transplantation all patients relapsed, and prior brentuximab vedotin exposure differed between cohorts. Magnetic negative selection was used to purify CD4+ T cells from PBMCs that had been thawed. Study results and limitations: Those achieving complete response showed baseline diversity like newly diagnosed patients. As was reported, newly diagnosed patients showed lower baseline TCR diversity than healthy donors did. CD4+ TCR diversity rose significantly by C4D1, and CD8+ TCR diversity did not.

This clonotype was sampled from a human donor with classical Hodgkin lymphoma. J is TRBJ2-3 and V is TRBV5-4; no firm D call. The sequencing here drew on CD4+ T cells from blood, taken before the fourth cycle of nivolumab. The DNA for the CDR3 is TGTGCCAGCAGCTTGGCAGATACGCAGTATTTT. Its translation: CASSLADTQYF.